This is a list of T cell receptor beta chains from one sample in a study of blood T cell repertoires in COVID-19. Assay used: immunoSEQ multiplex PCR; TCRdb lists only in-frame clones, some missing. In the table there are about 210,000 clones, roughly 77% of which are singletons. Material: PBMCs or T cells enriched from blood (not recorded which). These receptors all stem from a man between 40 and 49 years old who had recovered from COVID-19. The CDR3 runs from the conserved cysteine through the conserved F or W. The D gene is left open where the match is weak. The listing skips clone size in some rows; elsewhere it reads once, few, many or a size class.

>15|TRBV7-2|TRBJ2-3|TRBD1|NA
TGTGCCAGCAGCTTAAACAGGGGGCGCGCAGATACGCAGTATTTT
CASSLNRGRADTQYF
>14|TRBV19|TRBJ2-5|NA|NA
TGTGCCAGTAGTATAGACGACAGTCAAGAGACCCAGTACTTC
CASSIDDSQETQYF
>14|TRBV28|TRBJ2-5|NA|NA
TGTGCCAGCACCTCACCCCACGGCCAAGAGACCCAGTACTTC
CASTSPHGQETQYF
>16|TRBV6-4|TRBJ2-1|TRBD1|NA
TGTGCCAGCAGTGAGGGTGGGACAGGGATTGTTCTTGAGCAGTTCTTC
CASSEGGTGIVLEQFF
>15|TRBV19|TRBJ1-4|NA|NA
TGTGCCAGTGCCTGGGGGGGCAGGACGAATGAAAAACTGTTTTTT
CASAWGGRTNEKLFF
>14|TRBV6-5|TRBJ1-2|TRBD1|once
TGTGCCAGCAGACAGGGGGCCACGGGCTATGGCTACACCTTC
CASRQGATGYGYTF
>15|TRBV7-2|TRBJ1-1|NA|few
TGTGCCAGCAGGTCTGAGAGGTGGACAACGGCTGAAGCTTTCTTT
CASRSERWTTAEAFF
>16|TRBV19|TRBJ1-4|TRBD1|NA
TGTGCCAGTGCTCGGGACAGTGGTCCAACTAATGAAAAACTGTTTTTT
CASARDSGPTNEKLFF
>17|TRBV2|TRBJ2-7|TRBD2|NA
TGTGCCAGCAGTGACGGAGGTCGGCGGGAGGGCCGCTACGAGCAGTACTTC
CASSDGGRREGRYEQYF
>12|TRBV29-1|TRBJ1-2|NA|NA
TGCAGCGTTACAGGGTGGGACTATGGCTACACCTTC
CSVTGWDYGYTF
>12|TRBV24-1|TRBJ1-1|TRBD1|NA
TGTGCCACGGACAGGGCAATGGCTGAAGCTTTCTTT
CATDRAMAEAFF
>18|TRBV27|TRBJ1-4|TRBD1|few
TGTGCCACCTATAGACCCGGGACAGAAGGTAGTTCTAATGAAAAACTGTTTTTT
CATYRPGTEGSSNEKLFF
>15|TRBV30|TRBJ1-4|NA|once
TGTGCCTGGAGTTTTCAGGGGACAACTAATGAAAAACTGTTTTTT
CAWSFQGTTNEKLFF
>17|TRBV6-6|TRBJ2-4|NA|NA
TGTGCCAGCAGTCCGACAGCGATCGATCTTCCCAAAAACATTCAGTACTTC
CASSPTAIDLPKNIQYF
>16|TRBV5-1|TRBJ2-5|TRBD2|NA
TGCGCCAGCAGCTTTGGGCTAGCGGTGAGAGGAGAGACCCAGTACTTC
CASSFGLAVRGETQYF
>15|TRBV19|TRBJ1-3|NA|NA
TGTGCCAGTAGTATTTCTGGGACAATCGGAAACACCATATATTTT
CASSISGTIGNTIYF
>17|TRBV15|TRBJ2-1|NA|NA
TGTGCCACCAGCAGAGATGCTGCTAGAGGCTCCTACAATGAGCAGTTCTTC
CATSRDAARGSYNEQFF
>13|TRBV14|TRBJ1-2|NA|NA
TGTGCCAGCAGCCCCGGACAGTCCTATGGCTACACCTTC
CASSPGQSYGYTF
>15|TRBV6-5|TRBJ2-3|NA|NA
TGTGCCAGCAGTTACTCGATCGGGAGCACAGATACGCAGTATTTT
CASSYSIGSTDTQYF
>15|TRBV2|TRBJ1-5|NA|NA
TGTGCCAGCAGTGAAACAGGGTATAGCAATCAGCCCCAGCATTTT
CASSETGYSNQPQHF
>14|TRBV6-5|TRBJ1-6|NA|NA
TGTGCCAGCAGTTACTCCGGGGGGGAATCACCCCTCCACTTT
CASSYSGGESPLHF
>15|TRBV6-5|TRBJ1-3|TRBD1|NA
TGTGCCAGCAGCCGGGACAGGAGCTCTGGAAACACCATATATTTT
CASSRDRSSGNTIYF
>14|TRBV4-1|TRBJ2-7|NA|few
TGCGCCAGCAGCCAAGACAGGGAGGTCAGCGAGCAGTACTTC
CASSQDREVSEQYF
>13|TRBV19|TRBJ1-5|NA|NA
TGTGCCAGTAGTACGGACAGTAATCAGCCCCAGCATTTT
CASSTDSNQPQHF
>16|TRBV3-1/TRBV3-2|TRBJ1-1|NA|NA
TGTGCCAGCAGCCAAGGCGCCCCGGGACACCCTGGTGTCGCTTTCTTT
CASSQGAPGHPGVAFF
>15|TRBV27|TRBJ1-5|NA|NA
TGTGCCAGCAGCAAAGCCCAGGGAATCAATCAGCCCCAGCATTTT
CASSKAQGINQPQHF
>16|TRBV7-2|TRBJ2-7|NA|once
TGTGCCAGCAGTCCACATGGGGGCGGGGGTGTCTACGAGCAGTACTTC
CASSPHGGGGVYEQYF
>15|TRBV7-3|TRBJ2-1|TRBD1|NA
TGTGCCAGCAGCTTAAAGGGGACAGGGAACAATGAGCAGTTCTTC
CASSLKGTGNNEQFF
>13|TRBV7-9|TRBJ2-5|TRBD2|NA
TGTGCCAGCAGCTTAAGCGGGGGAGAGACCCAGTACTTC
CASSLSGGETQYF
>14|TRBV14|TRBJ1-5|NA|NA
TGTGCCAGCAGCCAAAGCCGGGAGAATCAGCCCCAGCATTTT
CASSQSRENQPQHF
>16|TRBV15|TRBJ2-7|TRBD1|NA
TGTGCCACCAGCAGAGAGACGGTTGGACAGGGCTACGAGCAGTACTTC
CATSRETVGQGYEQYF
>12|TRBV5-6|TRBJ1-2|NA|NA
TGTGCCAGCAGTAGTGCCCCCTTTGGCTACACCTTC
CASSSAPFGYTF
>15|TRBV11-2|TRBJ1-2|TRBD1|NA
TGTGCCAGCAGCTTCGGCCAGACAGGGAGGAACGGCTACACCTTC
CASSFGQTGRNGYTF
>16|TRBV28|TRBJ2-1|TRBD2|NA
TGTGCCAGCAGTTCCGGACTAGCGTGGCCCTACAATGAGCAGTTCTTC
CASSSGLAWPYNEQFF
>15|TRBV2|TRBJ1-4|NA|NA
TGTGCCAGCATGAAATTGAAGCAGGGGAATGAAAAACTGTTTTTT
CASMKLKQGNEKLFF
>12|TRBV2|TRBJ2-1|TRBD2|NA
TGTGCCAGCAGTAGCGGGAGTAATGAGCAGTTCTTC
CASSSGSNEQFF
>15|TRBV2|TRBJ2-7|TRBD2|NA
TGTGCCAGCTCCGAGGGACTAGCGGGGGCCTACGAGCAGTACTTC
CASSEGLAGAYEQYF
>18|TRBV6-2/TRBV6-3|TRBJ1-2|NA|NA
TGTGCCAGCAGTGCCGAGGTGGTTTACGAGTGGGCTAACTATGGCTACACCTTC
CASSAEVVYEWANYGYTF
>13|TRBV2|TRBJ2-2|NA|NA
TGTGCCAGCAGTGAAAATGGCGGCGGGGAGCTGTTTTTT
CASSENGGGELFF
>16|TRBV27|TRBJ1-6|NA|NA
TGTGCCAGCAGTTTAAACCCGAGCTCCTATAATTCACCCCTCCACTTT
CASSLNPSSYNSPLHF
>14|TRBV5-4|TRBJ1-2|TRBD1|NA
TGTGCCAGCAGCCAGCAGCAGGGGGCGCGAGGCTACACCTTC
CASSQQQGARGYTF
>16|TRBV11-2|TRBJ1-3|NA|NA
TGTGCCAGCAGCGGGAGTTGGCTCTTCTCTGGAAACACCATATATTTT
CASSGSWLFSGNTIYF
>14|TRBV6-5|TRBJ1-6|TRBD1|NA
TGTGCCATCCGACAGGGCACCTGGGATTCACCCCTCCACTTT
CAIRQGTWDSPLHF
>13|TRBV7-3|TRBJ2-3|NA|NA
TGTGCCAGCACCTTAAGAGCCACAGATACGCAGTATTTT
CASTLRATDTQYF
>12|TRBV12-3/TRBV12-4|TRBJ1-6|TRBD1|NA
TGTGCCAGCAGTGTACAGGGGTGGGCCCTCCACTTT
CASSVQGWALHF
>14|TRBV3-1/TRBV3-2|TRBJ2-5|TRBD1|few
TGTGCCAGCAGCCAAGCTCGGGACAGGGAGACCCAGTACTTC
CASSQARDRETQYF
>14|TRBV7-6|TRBJ1-1|NA|few
TGTGCCAGCAGCGTGACAGAAAGGAACACTGAAGCTTTCTTT
CASSVTERNTEAFF
>17|TRBV9|TRBJ1-2|TRBD1|NA
TGTGCCAGCACCCATAGTACAACAGGGGGCTCTGACTATGGCTACACCTTC
CASTHSTTGGSDYGYTF
>16|TRBV5-1|TRBJ1-5|TRBD1|NA
TGCGCCAGCAGCCCCGGGGGTACAGGGGGCGGACAGCCCCAGCATTTT
CASSPGGTGGGQPQHF
>13|TRBV11-2|TRBJ1-6|TRBD1|NA
TGTGCCAGCACCGGACAGGTTAATTCACCCCTCCACTTT
CASTGQVNSPLHF
>13|TRBV29-1|TRBJ2-7|TRBD1|NA
TGCAGCGTTAGTACCGGGACAGCCTACGAGCAGTACTTC
CSVSTGTAYEQYF
>15|TRBV27|TRBJ1-6|NA|NA
TGTGCCAGCAGTGATACCCCGGGACACAGATCACCCCTCCACTTT
CASSDTPGHRSPLHF
>15|TRBV9|TRBJ2-1|TRBD2|once
TGTGCCAGCAGCGAGAGCGGGAGCTCGGGAAATGAGCAGTTCTTC
CASSESGSSGNEQFF
>14|TRBV29-1|TRBJ1-2|TRBD1|NA
TGCAGCGTTGCTTCCGGGACAGGGGTTAGTGGCTACACCTTC
CSVASGTGVSGYTF
>13|TRBV29-1|TRBJ2-2|NA|NA
TGCAGCGTCCCGACACCGAACACCGGGGAGCTGTTTTTT
CSVPTPNTGELFF
>15|TRBV11-2|TRBJ2-3|NA|NA
TGTGCCAGCAGCTTAGTTCAGCCGAGGACAGATACGCAGTATTTT
CASSLVQPRTDTQYF
>14|TRBV5-1|TRBJ2-3|NA|NA
TGCGCCAGCAGCGAATCGGGTCCGAGTAATACGCAGTATTTT
CASSESGPSNTQYF
>13|TRBV19|TRBJ2-7|NA|few
TGTGCCAGTAGTACAGGGGCTTCCTACGAGCAGTACTTC
CASSTGASYEQYF